This entry describes one T cell receptor (beta chain). Its antigen remains unidentified. V was pared by 4 bases and J by 3 bases, with 9 bases of the junction left unmatched. The CDR3 is 16 amino acids. Germline CDR1 and CDR2: SGHRS and YFSETQ. This specimen comes from a study of identical twins. Overall study findings and caveats: Fewer insertions were carried by abundant cord blood beta clonotypes, but none was seen in memory repertoires.

TCRdb ran MiXCR on the 5' RACE reads and lists one entry per CDR3 protein. The table includes approximately 1.8 million distinct CDR3 sequences, roughly 35% detected once. Healthy Caucasians made up all donors. The chain carries TRBV5-1 and TRBJ1-1; 10 bases agree with TRBD1. This TCR was recovered from a newborn girl in good health. Sequenced: cord blood. The CDR3 nucleotides are TGCGCCAGCAGCGCGCACCGGACAGGGGGAGACACTGAAGCTTTCTTT. Translated, it gives CASSAHRTGGDTEAFF. Combining the CDR3 with reference TRBV5-1 and TRBJ1-1 gives the whole variable domain KAGVTQTPRYLIKTRGQQVTLSCSPISGHRSVSWYQQTPGQGLQFLFEYFSETQRNKGNFPGRFSGRQFSNSRSEMNVSTLELGDSALYLCASSAHRTGGDTEAFFGQGTRLTVV.